This T cell receptor beta chain originates from a study of shared clonotypes between healthy human individuals. Study results and caveats: Some naive CD4 clonotypes, roughly 4.7%, turned up in common across several donors. Rarefaction showed that sequencing of sorted subsets was incomplete (despite large depth).

About this clone itself: The antigen is not known.

Using immunoSEQ multiplex PCR, the repertoire was profiled, and TCRdb retains in-frame clones only, with some absent. The sample carries 2 million or so clones, around 96% recorded once. Germline values: CDR1 PRHDT, CDR2 FYEKMQ (reference sequence). The V and J ends lost 4 bases and 0 bases respectively, with 13 bases between them. CDR3 length equals 17 residues. CD8 cells classed as naive were CD45RO-negative and positively selected for CCR7, excluding terminally differentiated effector memory CD45RA+ cells. The donor population consisted of healthy HIV-negative adults with no recent acute infections or vaccinations.

The sample comprised naive CD8+ T cells sorted from blood. The clonotype originates from a man younger than 35 in good health. The V and J genes are TRBV13 and TRBJ1-6; a weak D match, TRBD1 (5 bases). The CDR3 DNA is TGTGCCAGCAGCTCAGGGACGGGGAGCTCCTATAATTCACCCCTCCACTTT. It yields the protein CASSSGTGSSYNSPLHF. The full variable domain, completed using reference TRBV13 and TRBJ1-6, is AAGVIQSPRHLIKEKRETATLKCYPIPRHDTVYWYQQGPGQDPQFLISFYEKMQSDKGSIPDRFSAQQFSDYHSELNMSSLELGDSALYFCASSSGTGSSYNSPLHFGNGTRLTVT.